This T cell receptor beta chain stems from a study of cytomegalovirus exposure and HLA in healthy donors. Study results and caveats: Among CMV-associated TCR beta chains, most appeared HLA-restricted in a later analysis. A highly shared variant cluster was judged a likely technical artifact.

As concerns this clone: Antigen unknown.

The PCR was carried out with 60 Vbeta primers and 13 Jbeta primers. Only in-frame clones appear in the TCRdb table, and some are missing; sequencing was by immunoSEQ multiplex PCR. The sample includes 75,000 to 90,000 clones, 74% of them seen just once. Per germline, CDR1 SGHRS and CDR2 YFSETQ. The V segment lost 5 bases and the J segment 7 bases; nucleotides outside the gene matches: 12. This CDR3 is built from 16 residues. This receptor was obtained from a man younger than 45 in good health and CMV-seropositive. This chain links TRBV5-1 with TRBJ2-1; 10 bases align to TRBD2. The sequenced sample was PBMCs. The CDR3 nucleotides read TGCGCCAGCAGTTCACGAAGCGGGAGGGTGGGGAATGAGCAGTTCTTC. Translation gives CASSSRSGRVGNEQFF. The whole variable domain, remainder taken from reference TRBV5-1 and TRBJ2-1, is KAGVTQTPRYLIKTRGQQVTLSCSPISGHRSVSWYQQTPGQGLQFLFEYFSETQRNKGNFPGRFSGRQFSNSRSEMNVSTLELGDSALYLCASSSRSGRVGNEQFFGPGTRLTVL.